These 23 T cell receptor beta chains share one sample of origin, sequenced in a study of T cell changes during pregnancy in multiple sclerosis. Profiling relied on immunoSEQ multiplex PCR, and the TCRdb table lists in-frame clones only, not all of them. The sample has 46,000 or so clones; roughly 90% are singletons. The source material was peripheral blood, sampled in the second trimester of pregnancy. The receptors shown here come from a female donor in good health, enrolled as a control in a pregnancy study.

The chain couples TRBV11-2 to TRBJ1-1; D gene ambiguous. This CDR3 contains 14 residues. Between the trimmed V and J ends, which lost 0 bases and 5 bases, there was a span of 10 bases. Germline CDR1 SGHAT, CDR2 FQNNGV. The CDR3 DNA follows: TGTGCCAGCAGCTTAGATGACGGGAAAACTGAAGCTTTCTTT. Amino acids: CASSLDDGKTEAFF.

The V call is TRBV7-2, the J call TRBJ2-1; 9 nucleotides agree with TRBD2. This CDR3 has 14 amino acids. CDR1 SGHTA and CDR2 FQGNSA come from the germline V gene. With 1 base clipped from V and 5 bases from J, the junction kept 0 bases outside the gene matches. CDR3 in DNA: TGTGCCAGCAGCTTAGGCGGGGGGGACAATGAGCAGTTCTTC. As protein: CASSLGGGDNEQFF.

The chain couples TRBV1 to TRBJ2-5; the listed D gene, TRBD2, was not tested against the DNA. TRBV1 is classified as a pseudogene. The CDR3 consists of 16 residues. This CDR3 is CTSSQLERAHQETQYF. The CDR3 region has the DNA TGCACCAGCAGCCAACTTGAGCGGGCCCACCAAGAGACCCAGTACTTC.

The chain links TRBV15 to TRBJ2-1, with TRBD2 matching over 7 bases. CDR3 length: 15 residues. Trimming cost V 3 bases and J 3 bases; bases outside gene matches: 5. Germline lookup yields CDR1 LNHNV and CDR2 YYDKDF (reference sequence). CDR3 in amino acids: CATSSLPGGYNEQFF. Here the CDR3 DNA reads TGTGCCACCAGCAGCCTGCCGGGGGGCTACAATGAGCAGTTCTTC.

This chain uses TRBV7-2 with TRBJ1-1, with 7 nucleotides matching TRBD1. CDR3 size: 16 residues. J was trimmed by 0 bases and V by 2 bases; bases with no gene match: 6. CDR1 is SGHTA, CDR2 FQGNSA, per germline. CDR3 nucleotides: TGTGCCAGCAGCTTACACAGGGGAACCATGAACACTGAAGCTTTCTTT. This codes for CASSLHRGTMNTEAFF.

The gene calls are TRBV9 and TRBJ2-5, with 10 bases fitting TRBD1. Germline CDR1 is SGDLS and CDR2 is YYNGEE. The CDR3 covers 17 residues. J was trimmed by 3 bases and V by 0 bases; bases with no gene match: 8. CDR3: CASSVDPGTGVKETQYF. The CDR3 DNA reads as TGTGCCAGCAGCGTAGATCCCGGGACAGGGGTTAAAGAGACCCAGTACTTC.

The CDR3: CASSYSRDWDGYTF. The CDR3 bases are TGTGCCAGCAGTTACTCGAGGGATTGGGATGGCTACACCTTC. The rearrangement uses TRBV6-5 and TRBJ1-2; no definite D call. V was shortened by 0 bases and J by 6 bases, with 11 bases between the two germline ends. Germline assignment: CDR1 MNHEY and CDR2 SVGAGI. The CDR3 is made up of 14 amino acids.

The chain employs TRBV6-5 and TRBJ2-2; D is unclear. V lost 0 bases and J lost 0, with 8 bases in between. The V gene's germline CDR1 is MNHEY and CDR2 SVGAGI. The CDR3 has 16 amino acids. CDR3: CASSYSMGPNTGELFF. The CDR3 DNA sequence: TGTGCCAGCAGTTACTCGATGGGCCCGAACACCGGGGAGCTGTTTTTT.

This chain connects TRBV5-5 to TRBJ1-6; unclear D gene. The CDR3 has 16 residues. The V and J ends lost 0 bases and 10 bases respectively, with 17 bases between them. Germline V gene data show CDR1 as SGHKS and CDR2 as YYEKEE (reference sequence). In DNA, the CDR3 is TGTGCCAGCAGCTTGGGGGCGCAGGTAGTAGGATCACCCCTCCACTTT. It is translated as CASSLGAQVVGSPLHF.

The rearrangement links TRBV7-2 to TRBJ1-2, with 9 nucleotides matching TRBD1. Germline V gives CDR1 SGHTA, CDR2 FQGNSA. V trimming: 3 bases; J trimming: 4 bases; junction bases outside the gene matches: 6. This CDR3 has 15 amino acids. As DNA, the CDR3 is TGTGCCAGCAGCTTTCCGGACAGGGGCCTCTATGGCTACACCTTC. Its protein product is CASSFPDRGLYGYTF. Full variable domain (missing parts from reference TRBV7-2 and TRBJ1-2): GAGVSQSPSNKVTEKGKDVELRCDPISGHTALYWYRQSLGQGLEFLIYFQGNSAPDKSGLPSDRFSAERTGGSVSTLTIQRTQQEDSAVYLCASSFPDRGLYGYTFGSGTRLTVV.

This rearrangement joins TRBV2 to TRBJ2-3, with 13 positions matching TRBD2. Germline V lookup: CDR1 SNHLY, CDR2 FYNNEI. CDR3 size: 18 residues. V dropped 4 bases and J dropped 2; count of bases not matched to a gene: 9. Here the CDR3 reads CASSGGRGLAGYTDTQYF. The CDR3 DNA reads TGTGCCAGCAGTGGGGGGCGGGGACTAGCGGGATACACAGATACGCAGTATTTT. Combining the CDR3 with reference TRBV2 and TRBJ2-3 gives the whole variable domain EPEVTQTPSHQVTQMGQEVILRCVPISNHLYFYWYRQILGQKVEFLVSFYNNEISEKSEIFDDQFSVERPDGSNFTLKIRSTKLEDSAMYFCASSGGRGLAGYTDTQYFGPGTRLTVL.

V usage is TRBV6-5 and J usage is TRBJ2-7; 9 bases agree with TRBD2. V lost 1 base to trimming and J lost 4 bases; unmatched junction nucleotides: 5. CDR3 length: 15 residues. CDR1 and CDR2 (germline): MNHEY, SVGAGI. For the CDR3, the DNA is TGTGCCAGCAGTTACTACGCGGGAGGGCTTTACGAGCAGTACTTC. Its translation is CASSYYAGGLYEQYF.

This clone was seen a single time. This sequence joins TRBV10-3 and TRBJ2-7; 12 bases map to TRBD2. The CDR3 contains 18 residues. V lost 3 bases to trimming and J lost 2 bases; unmatched junction nucleotides: 11. The germline V gene has CDR1 ENHRY and CDR2 SYGVKD. In DNA, the CDR3 is TGTGCCATCAGTGAAGGGACTAGCGGGTTAAAATCCACCTACGAGCAGTACTTC. The encoded protein is CAISEGTSGLKSTYEQYF.

V gene TRBV5-4 combines with J gene TRBJ1-2; 7 bases align to TRBD1. Looked up from germline, CDR1 is SGHNT and CDR2 is YYREEE (reference sequence). The CDR3 has 16 amino acids. The J segment lost 1 base and the V segment lost 2 bases, leaving 8 bases of the junction unmatched. CDR3 in DNA: TGTGCCAGCAGCTTCGGTACACAGGGGAGTAACTATGGCTACACCTTC. Translation: CASSFGTQGSNYGYTF.

The chain has TRBV18 and TRBJ1-1; maybe TRBD1 (5 bases). V was pared by 3 bases and J by 0 bases, with 8 bases between. The CDR3 totals 14 residues. CDR1 and CDR2 (germline): KGHSH, LQKENI. CDR3 residues: CASSPTDLNTEAFF. Written as DNA, the CDR3 is TGTGCCAGCTCACCGACAGACCTGAACACTGAAGCTTTCTTT.

V usage is TRBV5-4 and J usage is TRBJ2-2; TRBD2 agrees at 8 bases. The CDR3 runs 15 residues. CDR1 is SGHNT, CDR2 YYREEE, per germline (reference sequence). V shed 10 bases, J shed 6 bases, and the junction held 14 bases outside the gene matches. CDR3 residues: CALGAGGASAGELFF. DNA for the CDR3: TGTGCCTTGGGTGCGGGGGGCGCCTCGGCCGGGGAGCTGTTTTTT.

This rearrangement joins TRBV7-9 to TRBJ2-7, with 13 bases identical to TRBD2. The V segment lost 5 bases and the J segment 3 bases; nucleotides outside the gene matches: 4. Germline V lookup: CDR1 SEHNR, CDR2 FQNEAQ (reference sequence). The CDR3 runs 15 residues. The CDR3 is CASSPRLAGGYEQYF. In nucleotides, the CDR3 is TGTGCCAGCAGCCCCCGACTAGCGGGGGGCTACGAGCAGTACTTC.

The CDR3: CASSLGQGKGNQPQHF. The CDR3 coding sequence is TGTGCCAGCAGCTTGGGGCAGGGCAAGGGCAATCAGCCCCAGCATTTT. The rearrangement joins TRBV5-5 to TRBJ1-5, with D possibly matching TRBD1 (5 bases). Trimming pared 0 bases from V and 2 bases from J, leaving 12 bases between. The germline V gene encodes CDR1 SGHKS and CDR2 YYEKEE (reference sequence). The CDR3 extends over 16 amino acids.

The CDR3 DNA is TGTGCCAGCTCACGGAATGGGACAGGGTGGTACGAGCAGTACTTC. It codes for CASSRNGTGWYEQYF. The rearrangement links TRBV18 to TRBJ2-7, with TRBD1 identical over 9 bases. The germline V gene encodes CDR1 KGHSH and CDR2 LQKENI. This CDR3 has 15 residues. J gave up 4 bases and V 4 bases, and 8 bases lay outside the gene matches.

The chain has TRBV2 and TRBJ1-1; the D is unclear. Trimming left V 6 bases short and J 0 bases short, with 20 bases between. Germline CDR1 reads SNHLY; CDR2 reads FYNNEI. The CDR3 spans 17 residues. Here the CDR3 reads CASSPEGGLVMNTEAFF. CDR3 DNA: TGTGCCAGCAGCCCGGAGGGTGGGCTCGTCATGAACACTGAAGCTTTCTTT.

J is TRBJ2-1 and V is TRBV27; TRBD2 matches 14 bases. The V gene's germline CDR1 is MNHEY and CDR2 SMNVEV (reference sequence). With 4 bases clipped from V and 7 bases from J, the junction kept 6 bases outside the gene matches. The CDR3 has 16 residues. Written as DNA, the CDR3 is TGTGCCAGCAGTTCCCGGACTAGCGGGGGGTTGAATGAGCAGTTCTTC. Its protein product is CASSSRTSGGLNEQFF.

This chain connects TRBV5-1 to TRBJ2-2, with a possible D match to TRBD1 (6 bases). The CDR3 consists of 15 residues. The V and J ends lost 4 bases and 3 bases respectively, with 13 bases between them. Germline CDR1 and CDR2: SGHRS and YFSETQ. This CDR3 is CASSEGELYTGELFF. The CDR3, as DNA: TGCGCCAGCAGCGAGGGGGAGTTGTACACCGGGGAGCTGTTTTTT.

The V and J genes are TRBV7-9 and TRBJ2-1; 7 nucleotides line up with TRBD1. Germline CDR1 is SEHNR and CDR2 is FQNEAQ (reference sequence). J gave up 0 bases and V 5 bases, and 4 bases lay outside the gene matches. The CDR3 extends over 15 amino acids. As DNA, the CDR3 is TGTGCCAGCAGCCCCAGGGGGAGCTCCTACAATGAGCAGTTCTTC. It is translated as CASSPRGSSYNEQFF.